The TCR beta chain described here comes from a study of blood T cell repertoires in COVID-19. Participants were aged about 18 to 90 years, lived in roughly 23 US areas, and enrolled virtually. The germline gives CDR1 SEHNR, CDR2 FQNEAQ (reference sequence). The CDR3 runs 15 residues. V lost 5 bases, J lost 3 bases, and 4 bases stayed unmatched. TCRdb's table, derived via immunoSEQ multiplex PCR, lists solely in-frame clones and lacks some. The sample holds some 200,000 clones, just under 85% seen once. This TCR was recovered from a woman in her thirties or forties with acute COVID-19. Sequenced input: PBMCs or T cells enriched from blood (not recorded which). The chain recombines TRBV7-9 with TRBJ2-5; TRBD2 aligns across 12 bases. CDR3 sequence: CASSERLAGEETQYF. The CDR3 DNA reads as TGTGCCAGCAGCGAGCGACTAGCGGGAGAAGAGACCCAGTACTTC.